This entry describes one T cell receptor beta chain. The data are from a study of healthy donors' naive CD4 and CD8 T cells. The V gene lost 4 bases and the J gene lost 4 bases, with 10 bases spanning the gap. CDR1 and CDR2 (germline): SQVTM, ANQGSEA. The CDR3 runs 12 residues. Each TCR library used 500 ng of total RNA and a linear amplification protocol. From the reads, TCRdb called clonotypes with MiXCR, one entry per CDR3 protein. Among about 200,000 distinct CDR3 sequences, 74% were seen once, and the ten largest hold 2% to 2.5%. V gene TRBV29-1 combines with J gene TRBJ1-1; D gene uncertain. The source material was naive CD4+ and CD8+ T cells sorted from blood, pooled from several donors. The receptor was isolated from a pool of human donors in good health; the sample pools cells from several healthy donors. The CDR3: CSVGVLGTEAFF. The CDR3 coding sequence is TGCAGCGTTGGAGTTCTGGGCACTGAAGCTTTCTTT.